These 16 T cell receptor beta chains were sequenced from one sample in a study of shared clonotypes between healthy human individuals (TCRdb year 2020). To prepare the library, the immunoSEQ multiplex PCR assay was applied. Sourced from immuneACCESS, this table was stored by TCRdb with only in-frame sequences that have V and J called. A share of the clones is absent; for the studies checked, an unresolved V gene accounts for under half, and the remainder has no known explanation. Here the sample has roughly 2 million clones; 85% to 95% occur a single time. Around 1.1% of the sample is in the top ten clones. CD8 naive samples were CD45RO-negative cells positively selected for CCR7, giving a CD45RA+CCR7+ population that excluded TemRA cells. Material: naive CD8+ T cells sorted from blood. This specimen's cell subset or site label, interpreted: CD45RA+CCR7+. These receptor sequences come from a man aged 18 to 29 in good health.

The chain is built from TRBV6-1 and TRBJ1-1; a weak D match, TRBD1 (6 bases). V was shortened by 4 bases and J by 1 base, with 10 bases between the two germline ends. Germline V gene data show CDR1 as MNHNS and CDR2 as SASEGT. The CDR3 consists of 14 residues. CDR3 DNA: TGTGCCAGCAGTGCCTGGACAGCGAACACTGAAGCTTTCTTT. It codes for CASSAWTANTEAFF.

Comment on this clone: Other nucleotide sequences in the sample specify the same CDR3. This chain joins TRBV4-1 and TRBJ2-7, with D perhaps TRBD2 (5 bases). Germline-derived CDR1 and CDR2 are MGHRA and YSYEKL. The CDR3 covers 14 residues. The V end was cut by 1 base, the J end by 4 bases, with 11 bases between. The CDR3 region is CASSQVGVAYEQYF. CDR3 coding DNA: TGCGCCAGCAGCCAAGTCGGAGTAGCGTACGAGCAGTACTTC.

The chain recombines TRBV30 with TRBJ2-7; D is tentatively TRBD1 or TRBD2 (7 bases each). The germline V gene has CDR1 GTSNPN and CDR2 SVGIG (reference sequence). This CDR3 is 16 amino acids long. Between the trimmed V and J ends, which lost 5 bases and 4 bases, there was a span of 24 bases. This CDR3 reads CAWGGGIPGQLYEQYF. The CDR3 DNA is TGTGCCTGGGGGGGAGGGATTCCGGGACAGTTGTACGAGCAGTACTTC.

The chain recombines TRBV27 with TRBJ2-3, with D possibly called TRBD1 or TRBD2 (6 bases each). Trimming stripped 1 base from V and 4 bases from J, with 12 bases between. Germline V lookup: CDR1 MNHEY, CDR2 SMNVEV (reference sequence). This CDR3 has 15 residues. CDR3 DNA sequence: TGTGCCAGCAGTTTATGGGGGGCAGGTGCAGATACGCAGTATTTT. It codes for CASSLWGAGADTQYF.

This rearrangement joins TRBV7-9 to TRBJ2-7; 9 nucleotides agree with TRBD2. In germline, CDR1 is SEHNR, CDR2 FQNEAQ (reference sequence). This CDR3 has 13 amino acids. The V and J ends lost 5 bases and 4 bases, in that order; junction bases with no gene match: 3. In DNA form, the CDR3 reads TGTGCCAGCAGCGGCGGGAGGGAGTACGAGCAGTACTTC. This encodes CASSGGREYEQYF.

CDR3 amino acids: CASSGDLGQGLYNEQFF. The CDR3 region has the DNA TGTGCCAGCAGCGGAGACTTGGGACAGGGACTTTACAATGAGCAGTTCTTC. V gene TRBV9 combines with J gene TRBJ2-1; 9 bases align to TRBD1. Trimming at V came to 3 bases and at J to 4 bases, leaving 11 bases not matched to a gene. The CDR3 runs 17 residues. Germline V CDR1 and CDR2: SGDLS, YYNGEE. The complete variable domain, with remaining parts taken from reference TRBV9 and TRBJ2-1, reads DSGVTQTPKHLITATGQRVTLRCSPRSGDLSVYWYQQSLDQGLQFLIQYYNGEERAKGNILERFSAQQFPDLHSELNLSSLELGDSALYFCASSGDLGQGLYNEQFFGPGTRLTVL.

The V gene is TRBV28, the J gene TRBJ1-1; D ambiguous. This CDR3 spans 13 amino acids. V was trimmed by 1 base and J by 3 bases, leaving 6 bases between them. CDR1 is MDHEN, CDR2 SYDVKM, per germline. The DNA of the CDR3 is TGTGCCAGCAGTTTATACGACGACACTGAAGCTTTCTTT. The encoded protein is CASSLYDDTEAFF. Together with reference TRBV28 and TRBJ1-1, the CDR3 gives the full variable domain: DVKVTQSSRYLVKRTGEKVFLECVQDMDHENMFWYRQDPGLGLRLIYFSYDVKMKEKGDIPEGYSVSREKKERFSLILESASTNQTSMYLCASSLYDDTEAFFGQGTRLTVV.

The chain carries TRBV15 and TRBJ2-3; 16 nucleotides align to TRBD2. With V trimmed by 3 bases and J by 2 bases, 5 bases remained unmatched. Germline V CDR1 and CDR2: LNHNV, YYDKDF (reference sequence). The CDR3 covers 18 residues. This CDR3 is CATSSGTSGGGVTDTQYF. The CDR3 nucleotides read TGTGCCACCAGCAGCGGGACTAGCGGGGGGGGAGTCACAGATACGCAGTATTTT. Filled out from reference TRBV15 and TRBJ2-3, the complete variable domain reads DAMVIQNPRYQVTQFGKPVTLSCSQTLNHNVMYWYQQKSSQAPKLLFHYYDKDFNNEADTPDNFQSRRPNTSFCFLDIRSPGLGDTAMYLCATSSGTSGGGVTDTQYFGPGTRLTVL.

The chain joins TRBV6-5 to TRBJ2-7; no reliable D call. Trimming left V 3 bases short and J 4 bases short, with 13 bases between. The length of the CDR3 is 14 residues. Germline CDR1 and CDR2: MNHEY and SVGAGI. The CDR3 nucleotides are TGTGCCAGCAGTTATGAGTTGGGTGGGTACGAGCAGTACTTC. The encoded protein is CASSYELGGYEQYF.

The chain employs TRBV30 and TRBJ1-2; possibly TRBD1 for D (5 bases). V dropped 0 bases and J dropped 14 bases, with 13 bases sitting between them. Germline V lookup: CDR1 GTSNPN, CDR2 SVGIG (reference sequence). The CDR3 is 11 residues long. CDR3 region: CAWSVGAGWTF. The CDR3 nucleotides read TGTGCCTGGAGTGTAGGGGCAGGCTGGACCTTC.

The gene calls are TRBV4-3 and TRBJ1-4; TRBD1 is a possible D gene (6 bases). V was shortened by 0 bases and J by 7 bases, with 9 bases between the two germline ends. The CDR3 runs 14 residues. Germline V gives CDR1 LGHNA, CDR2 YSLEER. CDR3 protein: CASSQEGAGEKLFF. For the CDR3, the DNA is TGCGCCAGCAGCCAAGAGGGGGCTGGTGAAAAACTGTTTTTT.

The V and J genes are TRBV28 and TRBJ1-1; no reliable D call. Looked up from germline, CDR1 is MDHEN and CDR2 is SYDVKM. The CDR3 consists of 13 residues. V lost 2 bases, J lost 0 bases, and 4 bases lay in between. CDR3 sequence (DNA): TGTGCCAGCAGTTTAGTAGTGAACACTGAAGCTTTCTTT. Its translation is CASSLVVNTEAFF.

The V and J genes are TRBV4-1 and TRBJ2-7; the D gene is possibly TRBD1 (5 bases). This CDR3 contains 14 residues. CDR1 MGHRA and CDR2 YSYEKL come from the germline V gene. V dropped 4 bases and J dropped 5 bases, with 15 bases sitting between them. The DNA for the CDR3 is TGCGCCAGCAGCCCTGCGTGGGGCCCCCACGAGCAGTACTTC. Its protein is CASSPAWGPHEQYF.

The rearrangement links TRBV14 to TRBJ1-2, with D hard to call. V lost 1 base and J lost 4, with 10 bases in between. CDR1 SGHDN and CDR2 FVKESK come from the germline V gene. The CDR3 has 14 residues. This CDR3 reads CASSQVPAVYGYTF. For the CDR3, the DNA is TGTGCCAGCAGCCAAGTACCGGCAGTCTATGGCTACACCTTC.

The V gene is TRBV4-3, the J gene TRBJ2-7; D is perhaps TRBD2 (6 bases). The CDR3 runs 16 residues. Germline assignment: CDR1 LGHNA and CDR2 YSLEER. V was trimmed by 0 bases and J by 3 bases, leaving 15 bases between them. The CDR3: CASSQDLGGTYYEQYF. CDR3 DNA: TGCGCCAGCAGCCAAGATCTGGGCGGGACGTACTACGAGCAGTACTTC.

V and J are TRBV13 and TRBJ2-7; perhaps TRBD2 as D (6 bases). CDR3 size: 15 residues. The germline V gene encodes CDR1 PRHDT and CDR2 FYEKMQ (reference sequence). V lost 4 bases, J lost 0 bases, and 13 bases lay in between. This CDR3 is CASSSRSGYSYEQYF. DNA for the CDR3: TGTGCCAGCAGCTCGCGGAGCGGGTACTCCTACGAGCAGTACTTC.